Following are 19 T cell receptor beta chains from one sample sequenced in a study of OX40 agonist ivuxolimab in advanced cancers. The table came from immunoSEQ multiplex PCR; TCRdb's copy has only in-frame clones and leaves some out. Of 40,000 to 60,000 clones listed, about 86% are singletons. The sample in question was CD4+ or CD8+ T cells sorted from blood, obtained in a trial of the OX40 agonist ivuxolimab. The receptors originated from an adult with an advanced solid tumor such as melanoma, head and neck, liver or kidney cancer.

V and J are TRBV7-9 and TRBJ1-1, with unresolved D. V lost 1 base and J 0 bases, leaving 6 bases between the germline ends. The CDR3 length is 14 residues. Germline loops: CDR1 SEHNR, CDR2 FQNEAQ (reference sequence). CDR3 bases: TGTGCCAGCAGCTTAGTACAAGTGAACACTGAAGCTTTCTTT. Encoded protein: CASSLVQVNTEAFF.

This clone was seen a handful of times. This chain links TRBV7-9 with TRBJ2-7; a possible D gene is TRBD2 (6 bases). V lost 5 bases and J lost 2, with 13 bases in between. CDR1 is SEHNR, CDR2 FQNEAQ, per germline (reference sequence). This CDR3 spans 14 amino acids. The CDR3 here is CASSDSGHPYEQYF. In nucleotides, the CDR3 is TGTGCCAGCAGCGATAGCGGCCACCCCTACGAGCAGTACTTC.

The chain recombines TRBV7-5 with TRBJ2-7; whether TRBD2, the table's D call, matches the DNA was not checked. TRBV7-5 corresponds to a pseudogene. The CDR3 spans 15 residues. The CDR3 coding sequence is TGTGCCAGAAGCAATGAGACTAGCGGATACTACGAGCAGTACTTC. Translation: CARSNETSGYYEQYF.

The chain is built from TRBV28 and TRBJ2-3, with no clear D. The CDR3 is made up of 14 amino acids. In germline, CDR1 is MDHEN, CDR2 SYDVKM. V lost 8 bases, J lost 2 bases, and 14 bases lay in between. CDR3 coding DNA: TGTGCCAGCTCCCCCAGAGATAACACAGATACGCAGTATTTT. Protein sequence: CASSPRDNTDTQYF. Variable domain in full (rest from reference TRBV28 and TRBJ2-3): DVKVTQSSRYLVKRTGEKVFLECVQDMDHENMFWYRQDPGLGLRLIYFSYDVKMKEKGDIPEGYSVSREKKERFSLILESASTNQTSMYLCASSPRDNTDTQYFGPGTRLTVL.

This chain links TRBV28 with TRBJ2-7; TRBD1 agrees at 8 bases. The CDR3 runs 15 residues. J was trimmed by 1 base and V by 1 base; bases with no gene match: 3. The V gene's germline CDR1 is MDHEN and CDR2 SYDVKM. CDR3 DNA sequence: TGTGCCAGCAGTTTATTAAGGGACAGGTCCTACGAGCAGTACTTC. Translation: CASSLLRDRSYEQYF.

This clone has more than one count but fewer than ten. The CDR3 loop reads CASSHSVGLDTGELFF. The CDR3 DNA is TGTGCCAGCAGCCACTCGGTGGGCTTGGACACCGGGGAGCTGTTTTTT. The chain is built from TRBV7-6 and TRBJ2-2, with D unresolved. V gave up 5 bases and J gave up 3 bases, with 16 bases separating them. The CDR3 is 16 amino acids. CDR1 and CDR2 (germline): SGHVS, FNYEAQ.

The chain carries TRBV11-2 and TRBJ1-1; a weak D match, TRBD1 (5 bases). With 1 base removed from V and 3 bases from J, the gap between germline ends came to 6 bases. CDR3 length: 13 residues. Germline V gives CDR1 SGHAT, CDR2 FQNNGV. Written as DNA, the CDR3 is TGTGCCAGCAGCTTAGGCAGGGACACTGAAGCTTTCTTT. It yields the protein CASSLGRDTEAFF. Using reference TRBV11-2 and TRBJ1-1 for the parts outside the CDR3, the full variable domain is EAGVAQSPRYKIIEKRQSVAFWCNPISGHATLYWYQQILGQGPKLLIQFQNNGVVDDSQLPKDRFSAERLKGVDSTLKIQPAKLEDSAVYLCASSLGRDTEAFFGQGTRLTVV.

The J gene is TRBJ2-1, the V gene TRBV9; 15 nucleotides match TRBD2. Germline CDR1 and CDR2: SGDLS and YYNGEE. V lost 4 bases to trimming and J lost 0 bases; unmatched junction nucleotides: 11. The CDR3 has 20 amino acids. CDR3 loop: CASSTPGLAGGSSSYNEQFF. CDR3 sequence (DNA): TGTGCCAGCAGCACCCCCGGACTAGCGGGGGGGTCAAGCTCCTACAATGAGCAGTTCTTC.

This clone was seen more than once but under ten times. CDR3 region: CASSSGTSAGELFF. CDR3 DNA sequence: TGTGCCAGCAGCTCCGGGACTAGCGCCGGGGAGCTGTTTTTT. This chain uses TRBV5-4 with TRBJ2-2; 10 bases line up with TRBD2. Germline loops: CDR1 SGHNT, CDR2 YYREEE (reference sequence). The CDR3 loop spans 14 amino acids. J gave up 6 bases and V 3 bases, and 2 bases lay outside the gene matches.

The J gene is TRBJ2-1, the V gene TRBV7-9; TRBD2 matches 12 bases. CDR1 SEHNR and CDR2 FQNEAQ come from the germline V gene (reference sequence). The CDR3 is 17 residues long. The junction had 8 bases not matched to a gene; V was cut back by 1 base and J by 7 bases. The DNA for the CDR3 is TGTGCCAGCAGCTTAGATTCTAGCGGGAGGGCCGCGAATGAGCAGTTCTTC. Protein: CASSLDSSGRAANEQFF.

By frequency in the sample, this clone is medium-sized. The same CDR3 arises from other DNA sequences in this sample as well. CDR3 sequence (DNA): TGTGCCAGCAGCGGGACTGGAGGAGATCAGCCCCAGCATTTT. Residues: CASSGTGGDQPQHF. This rearrangement joins TRBV2 to TRBJ1-5; weak D call: TRBD1 (5 bases). Germline lookup yields CDR1 SNHLY and CDR2 FYNNEI. The CDR3 length is 14 residues. Trimming took 6 bases from V and 5 from J, leaving 14 bases between them.

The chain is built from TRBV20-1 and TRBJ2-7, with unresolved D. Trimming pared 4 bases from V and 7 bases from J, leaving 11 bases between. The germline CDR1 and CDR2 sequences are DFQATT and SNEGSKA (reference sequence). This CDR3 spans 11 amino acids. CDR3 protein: CSAKLVGEQYF. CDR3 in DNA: TGCAGTGCTAAATTGGTAGGAGAGCAGTACTTC.

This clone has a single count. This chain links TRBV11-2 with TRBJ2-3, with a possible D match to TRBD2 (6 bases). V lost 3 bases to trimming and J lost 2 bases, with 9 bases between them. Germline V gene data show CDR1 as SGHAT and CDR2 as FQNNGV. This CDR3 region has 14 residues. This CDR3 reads CASSFGGTTDTQYF. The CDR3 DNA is TGTGCCAGCAGCTTTGGAGGGACCACAGATACGCAGTATTTT. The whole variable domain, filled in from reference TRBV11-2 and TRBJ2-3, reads EAGVAQSPRYKIIEKRQSVAFWCNPISGHATLYWYQQILGQGPKLLIQFQNNGVVDDSQLPKDRFSAERLKGVDSTLKIQPAKLEDSAVYLCASSFGGTTDTQYFGPGTRLTVL.

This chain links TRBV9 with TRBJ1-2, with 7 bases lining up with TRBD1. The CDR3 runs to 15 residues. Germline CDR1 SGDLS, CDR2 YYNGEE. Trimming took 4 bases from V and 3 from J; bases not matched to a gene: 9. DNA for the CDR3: TGTGCCAGCAGCCCCCCCCACGGGACAGACTATGGCTACACCTTC. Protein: CASSPPHGTDYGYTF. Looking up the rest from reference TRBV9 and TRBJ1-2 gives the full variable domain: DSGVTQTPKHLITATGQRVTLRCSPRSGDLSVYWYQQSLDQGLQFLIQYYNGEERAKGNILERFSAQQFPDLHSELNLSSLELGDSALYFCASSPPHGTDYGYTFGSGTRLTVV.

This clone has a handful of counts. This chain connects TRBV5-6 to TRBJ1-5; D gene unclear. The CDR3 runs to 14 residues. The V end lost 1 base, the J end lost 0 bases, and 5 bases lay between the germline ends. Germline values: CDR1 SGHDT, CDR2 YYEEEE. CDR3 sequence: CASSLLSSNQPQHF. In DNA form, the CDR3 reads TGTGCCAGCAGCTTGCTAAGTAGCAATCAGCCCCAGCATTTT.

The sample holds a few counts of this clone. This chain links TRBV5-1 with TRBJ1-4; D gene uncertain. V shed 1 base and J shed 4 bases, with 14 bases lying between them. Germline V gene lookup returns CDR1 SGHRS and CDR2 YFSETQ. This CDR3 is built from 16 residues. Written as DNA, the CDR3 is TGCGCCAGCAGCTTGCAGGAACGGATCCTTAATGAAAAACTGTTTTTT. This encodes CASSLQERILNEKLFF.

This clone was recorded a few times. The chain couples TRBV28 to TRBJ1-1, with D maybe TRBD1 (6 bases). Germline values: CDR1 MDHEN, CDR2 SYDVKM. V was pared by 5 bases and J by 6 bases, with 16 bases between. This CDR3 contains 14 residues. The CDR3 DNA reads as TGTGCCAGCAGTGCCCAGGGGCGACCTCCTGAAGCTTTCTTT. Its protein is CASSAQGRPPEAFF.

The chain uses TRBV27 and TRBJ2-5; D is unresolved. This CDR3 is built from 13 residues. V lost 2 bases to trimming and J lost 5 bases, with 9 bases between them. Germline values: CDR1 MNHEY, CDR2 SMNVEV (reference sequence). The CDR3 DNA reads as TGTGCCAGCAGTTTAGACCCCTCGGAGACCCAGTACTTC. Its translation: CASSLDPSETQYF.

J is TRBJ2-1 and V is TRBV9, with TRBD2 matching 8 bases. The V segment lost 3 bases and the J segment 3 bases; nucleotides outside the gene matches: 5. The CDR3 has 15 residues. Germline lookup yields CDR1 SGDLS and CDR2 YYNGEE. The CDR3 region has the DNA TGTGCCAGCAGCGCCCTGGCGGGGGGCTACAATGAGCAGTTCTTC. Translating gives CASSALAGGYNEQFF.